This entry lists 17 T cell receptor beta chains sequenced from one sample in a study of blood T cell repertoires in COVID-19. Sequencing used immunoSEQ multiplex PCR; TCRdb keeps in-frame clones, though not all of them. The sample contains fewer than 120,000 clones, roughly 76% of which appear only once. Source material: peripheral blood. These receptors came from a woman in her sixties with acute or convalescent COVID-19.

The chain recombines TRBV6-5 with TRBJ2-2, with D unresolved. The CDR3 has 16 residues. The V and J ends lost 2 bases and 1 base respectively, with 11 bases between them. Germline lookup yields CDR1 MNHEY and CDR2 SVGAGI. This CDR3 is CASSYAETLNTGELFF. In DNA form, the CDR3 reads TGTGCCAGCAGTTACGCGGAAACGTTGAACACCGGGGAGCTGTTTTTT.

The chain uses TRBV19 and TRBJ2-7, with a weak D call TRBD2 (6 bases). V was pared by 4 bases and J by 6 bases, with 22 bases between. This CDR3 has 16 amino acids. Germline CDR1 is LNHDA and CDR2 is SQIVND (reference sequence). The CDR3 loop is CASSTTLSGDGIEQYF. DNA for the CDR3: TGTGCCAGTAGTACAACCCTATCGGGAGATGGCATCGAGCAGTACTTC.

The rearrangement uses TRBV18 and TRBJ2-3; a possible D gene is TRBD1 (5 bases). Trimming took off 8 bases at V and 4 bases at J, with 13 bases between the two ends. The length of the CDR3 is 13 residues. The V gene's germline CDR1 is KGHSH and CDR2 LQKENI. The CDR3 bases are TGTGCCAGCCTTCAGGGTGTGGCAGATACGCAGTATTTT. Residues: CASLQGVADTQYF.

The genes are TRBV18 and TRBJ1-5; TRBD1 aligns across 10 bases. The CDR3 has 13 amino acids. Per the germline V gene, CDR1 is KGHSH and CDR2 is LQKENI. V was pared by 4 bases and J by 6 bases, with 0 bases of the junction left unmatched. CDR3 in DNA: TGTGCCAGCTCACGGGACAGGGGTCAGCCCCAGCATTTT. It translates to CASSRDRGQPQHF.

The rearrangement uses TRBV10-1 and TRBJ1-5; 11 bases align to TRBD1. V was clipped by 2 bases and J by 7 bases; unmatched bases: 4. CDR1 and CDR2 (germline): WNHNN, SYGVQD (reference sequence). The CDR3 has 15 amino acids. CDR3 nucleotides: TGCGCCAGCAGTGAGGAGGACAGGGGGCACCAGCCCCAGCATTTT. This codes for CASSEEDRGHQPQHF.

This chain joins TRBV9 and TRBJ2-7; D may be TRBD2 (5 bases). This CDR3 is built from 11 residues. The V end lost 3 bases, the J end lost 13 bases, and 14 bases lay between the germline ends. Germline CDR1 and CDR2: SGDLS and YYNGEE. The CDR3: CASSGGLQFYF. CDR3 coding DNA: TGTGCCAGCAGCGGCGGGCTTCAATTCTACTTC.

The chain combines TRBV7-6 with TRBJ1-2; D perhaps matches TRBD1 (6 bases). Germline CDR1 SGHVS, CDR2 FNYEAQ. V was cut by 6 bases and J by 4 bases, with 18 bases left in between. The CDR3 contains 15 residues. This chain's CDR3 is CASRSQGGRGYGYTF. The DNA of the CDR3 is TGTGCCAGCAGGTCACAGGGCGGGAGGGGCTATGGCTACACCTTC.

The chain employs TRBV30 and TRBJ2-2, with D possibly being TRBD1 (5 bases). The CDR3 covers 14 residues. V dropped 4 bases and J dropped 1 base, with 10 bases sitting between them. Germline values: CDR1 GTSNPN, CDR2 SVGIG (reference sequence). This CDR3 reads CAWKRQGNTGELFF. In DNA form, the CDR3 reads TGTGCCTGGAAACGGCAGGGGAACACCGGGGAGCTGTTTTTT.

The chain is built from TRBV9 and TRBJ2-2; D is undetermined. Germline CDR1 is SGDLS and CDR2 is YYNGEE. V was pared by 3 bases and J by 5 bases, with 14 bases between. The CDR3 extends over 15 amino acids. The CDR3 sequence: CASSARVLLTGELFF. The DNA for the CDR3 is TGTGCCAGCAGCGCCCGGGTACTGCTAACCGGGGAGCTGTTTTTT.

This sequence joins TRBV7-2 and TRBJ2-7; weak D call: TRBD2 (5 bases). Trimming cost V 4 bases and J 4 bases, with 14 bases left between them. The germline gives CDR1 SGHTA, CDR2 FQGNSA. The CDR3 is 14 amino acids. The CDR3 reads CASSSEAGRYEQYF. The CDR3, as DNA: TGTGCCAGCAGCTCCGAGGCGGGCAGATACGAGCAGTACTTC.

This rearrangement joins TRBV2 to TRBJ2-2; D is possibly TRBD1 (6 bases). V gave up 8 bases and J gave up 4 bases, with 14 bases separating them. The CDR3 extends over 14 amino acids. Germline CDR1 and CDR2: SNHLY and FYNNEI. The DNA for the CDR3 is TGTGCCAGCCGACAGGAGAGGGTCACCGGGGAGCTGTTTTTT. Amino acids: CASRQERVTGELFF.

The chain has TRBV7-3 and TRBJ2-5, with a weak D call TRBD2 (7 bases). V lost 2 bases, J lost 7 bases, and 14 bases lay in between. CDR3 size: 14 residues. Germline lookup yields CDR1 SGHTA and CDR2 FQGTGA. The CDR3 DNA reads as TGTGCCAGCAGCTTAGGCGGGGGCGCCGCGACCCAGTACTTC. Amino acid sequence: CASSLGGGAATQYF.

This chain links TRBV5-8 with TRBJ1-1; D gene uncertain. Trimming left V 7 bases short and J 10 bases short, with 11 bases between. The CDR3 loop spans 10 amino acids. Germline V gene sequence: CDR1 SGHTS, CDR2 YDEGEE. The CDR3 protein is CASGPRPAFF. The CDR3 coding sequence is TGTGCCAGCGGCCCGAGGCCAGCTTTCTTT.

The gene calls are TRBV27 and TRBJ2-7; possibly TRBD2 for D (6 bases). The germline V gene has CDR1 MNHEY and CDR2 SMNVEV (reference sequence). V was trimmed by 3 bases and J by 7 bases, leaving 16 bases between them. CDR3 length: 14 amino acids. The CDR3: CASSLWGGNYEQYF. As DNA, the CDR3 is TGTGCCAGCAGTTTGTGGGGAGGTAATTATGAGCAGTACTTC.

The rearrangement uses TRBV6-5 and TRBJ2-7; 11 nucleotides agree with TRBD1. The CDR3 covers 15 residues. The germline V gene has CDR1 MNHEY and CDR2 SVGAGI. V shed 6 bases and J 4 bases; nucleotides not matched to a gene: 8. This chain's CDR3 is CASRKGQGGPYEQYF. The CDR3 DNA reads as TGTGCCAGCAGAAAGGGACAGGGGGGACCATACGAGCAGTACTTC.

The chain carries TRBV19 and TRBJ1-5; possibly TRBD1 for D (5 bases). V lost 8 bases, J lost 0 bases, and 8 bases lay in between. Germline V lookup: CDR1 LNHDA, CDR2 SQIVND (reference sequence). This CDR3 has 13 amino acids. The CDR3 DNA reads TGTGCCAGTGACGGACATAGCAATCAGCCCCAGCATTTT. This encodes CASDGHSNQPQHF.

A few counts support this clone. This sequence joins TRBV5-5 and TRBJ1-3; TRBD1 matches 7 bases. Losses at the gene ends were 5 bases for V and 0 bases for J; bases not matched to a gene: 8. The length of the CDR3 is 16 residues. Germline V gene lookup returns CDR1 SGHKS and CDR2 YYEKEE (reference sequence). CDR3 region: CASSWGQLSSGNTIYF. In nucleotides, the CDR3 is TGTGCCAGCAGTTGGGGACAGTTGAGCTCTGGAAACACCATATATTTT.